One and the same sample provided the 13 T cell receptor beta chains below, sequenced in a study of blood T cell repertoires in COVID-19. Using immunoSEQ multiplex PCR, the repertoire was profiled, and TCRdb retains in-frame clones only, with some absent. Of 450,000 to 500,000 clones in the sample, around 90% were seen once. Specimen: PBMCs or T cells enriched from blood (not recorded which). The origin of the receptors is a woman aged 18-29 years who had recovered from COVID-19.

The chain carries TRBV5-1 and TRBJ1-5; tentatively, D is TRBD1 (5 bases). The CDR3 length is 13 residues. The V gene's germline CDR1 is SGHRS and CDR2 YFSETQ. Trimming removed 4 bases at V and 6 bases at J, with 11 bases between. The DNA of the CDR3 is TGCGCCAGCAGCCAGGGCCCCACTCAGCCCCAGCATTTT. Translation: CASSQGPTQPQHF.

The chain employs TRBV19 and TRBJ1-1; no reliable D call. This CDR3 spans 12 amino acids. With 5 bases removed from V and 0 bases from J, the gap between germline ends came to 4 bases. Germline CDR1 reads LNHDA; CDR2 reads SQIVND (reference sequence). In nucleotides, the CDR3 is TGTGCCAGTAGTTATGTGAACACTGAAGCTTTCTTT. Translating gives CASSYVNTEAFF.

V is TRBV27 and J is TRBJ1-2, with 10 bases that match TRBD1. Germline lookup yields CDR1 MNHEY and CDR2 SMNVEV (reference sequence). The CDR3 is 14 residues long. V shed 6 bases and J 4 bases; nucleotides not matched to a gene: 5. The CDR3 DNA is TGTGCCAGCAGAGGACAGGGGGAGGGCTATGGCTACACCTTC. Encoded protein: CASRGQGEGYGYTF.

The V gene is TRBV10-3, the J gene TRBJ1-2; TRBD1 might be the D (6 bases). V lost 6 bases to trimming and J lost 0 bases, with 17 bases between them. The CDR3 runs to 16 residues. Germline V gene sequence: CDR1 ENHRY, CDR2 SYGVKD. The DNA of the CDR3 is TGTGCCATCAGGCCCCGAGGGGGAGCAGCTAACTATGGCTACACCTTC. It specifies CAIRPRGGAANYGYTF.

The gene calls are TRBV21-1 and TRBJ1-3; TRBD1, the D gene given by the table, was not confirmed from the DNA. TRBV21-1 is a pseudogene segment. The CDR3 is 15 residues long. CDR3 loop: CASSLRDRGGNTIYF. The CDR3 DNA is TGTGCCAGCAGCCTACGGGACAGGGGTGGAAACACCATATATTTT.

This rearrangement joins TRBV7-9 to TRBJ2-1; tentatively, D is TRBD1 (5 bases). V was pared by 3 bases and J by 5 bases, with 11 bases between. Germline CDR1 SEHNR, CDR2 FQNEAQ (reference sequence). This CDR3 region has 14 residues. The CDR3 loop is CASSLGLDHNEQFF. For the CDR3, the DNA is TGTGCCAGCAGCTTGGGGCTGGATCACAATGAGCAGTTCTTC.

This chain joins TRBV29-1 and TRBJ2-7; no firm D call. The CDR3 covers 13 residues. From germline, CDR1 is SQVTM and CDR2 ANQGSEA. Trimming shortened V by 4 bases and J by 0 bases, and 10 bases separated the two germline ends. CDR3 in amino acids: CSVGGGLSYEQYF. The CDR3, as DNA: TGCAGCGTTGGCGGCGGCCTCTCCTACGAGCAGTACTTC.

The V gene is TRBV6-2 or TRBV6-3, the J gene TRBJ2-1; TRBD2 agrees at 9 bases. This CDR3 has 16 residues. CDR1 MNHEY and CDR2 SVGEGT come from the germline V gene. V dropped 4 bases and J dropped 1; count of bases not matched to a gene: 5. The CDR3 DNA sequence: TGTGCCAGCAGTTCTCCTCTAGCGGGATCCTACAATGAGCAGTTCTTC. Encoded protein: CASSSPLAGSYNEQFF.

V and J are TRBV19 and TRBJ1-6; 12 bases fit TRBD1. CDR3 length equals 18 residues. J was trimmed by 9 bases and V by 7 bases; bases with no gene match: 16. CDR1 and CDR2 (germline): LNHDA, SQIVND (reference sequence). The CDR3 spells CASTPSTGQGAGSSPLHF. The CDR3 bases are TGTGCCAGTACCCCCTCGACGGGACAGGGGGCGGGGAGTTCACCCCTCCACTTT.

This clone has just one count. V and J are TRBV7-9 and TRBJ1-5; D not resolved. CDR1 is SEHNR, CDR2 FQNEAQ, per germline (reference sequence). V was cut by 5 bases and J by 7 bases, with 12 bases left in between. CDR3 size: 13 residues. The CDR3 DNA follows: TGTGCCAGCAGCACCGGCGGAGGACAGCCCCAGCATTTT. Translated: CASSTGGGQPQHF. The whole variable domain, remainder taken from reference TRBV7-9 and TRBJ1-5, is DTGVSQNPRHKITKRGQNVTFRCDPISEHNRLYWYRQTLGQGPEFLTYFQNEAQLEKSRLLSDRFSAERPKGSFSTLEIQRTEQGDSAMYLCASSTGGGQPQHFGDGTRLSIL.

The DNA of the CDR3 is TGTGCCAGCAGCAGGTTCGTGGAGCAGTACTTC. Its translation is CASSRFVEQYF. The chain recombines TRBV2 with TRBJ2-7; D is unclear. V lost 6 bases to trimming and J lost 7 bases, with 10 bases between them. Germline lookup yields CDR1 SNHLY and CDR2 FYNNEI. The CDR3 runs to 11 residues.

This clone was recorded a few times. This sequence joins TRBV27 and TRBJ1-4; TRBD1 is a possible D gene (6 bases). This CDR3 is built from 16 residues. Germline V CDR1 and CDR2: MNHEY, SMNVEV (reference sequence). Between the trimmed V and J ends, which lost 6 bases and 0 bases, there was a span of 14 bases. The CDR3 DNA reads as TGTGCCAGCAGAGGGGGAGGGGCCGCAACTAATGAAAAACTGTTTTTT. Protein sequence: CASRGGGAATNEKLFF.

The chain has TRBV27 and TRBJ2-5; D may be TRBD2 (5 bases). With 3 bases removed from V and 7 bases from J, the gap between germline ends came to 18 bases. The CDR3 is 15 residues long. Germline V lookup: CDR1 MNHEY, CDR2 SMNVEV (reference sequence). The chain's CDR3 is CASSLVVDRGGTQYF. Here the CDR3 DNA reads TGTGCCAGCAGTTTGGTGGTTGACCGTGGAGGGACCCAGTACTTC.